The T cell receptor (beta chain) under discussion was sequenced for a study of PD-1 blockade in classical Hodgkin lymphoma. At the level of the study: The patients were dosed with nivolumab 3 mg/kg, infused intravenously every 2 weeks. General observations from the study: Patients starting nivolumab less than 1 year after ASCT had lower diversity and were excluded from later analyses. There was a significant rise in CD4+ TCR diversity by C4D1, with no such rise for CD8+. Prior to therapy, complete responders displayed diversity much like that of newly diagnosed patients.

Looked up from germline, CDR1 is MNHEY and CDR2 is SVGAGI. The CDR3 extends over 14 amino acids. V was clipped by 5 bases and J by 7 bases, with 17 bases between them. Of note for this clone: The antigen is undetermined.

All patients relapsed after autologous stem cell transplantation, and brentuximab vedotin exposure varied. The method was immunoSEQ multiplex PCR; TCRdb's version includes in-frame clones alone and lacks a portion of them. The table shows about 59,000 clones, with 90% occurring only once. The specimen comprised peripheral blood mononuclear cells (PBMCs), sampled at baseline. The receptor's source is a human donor with classical Hodgkin lymphoma. The gene calls are TRBV6-5 and TRBJ2-5, with D maybe TRBD2 (6 bases). The DNA for the CDR3 is TGTGCCAGCAGTCCCCTGTCAGGGCGGGGGACCCAGTACTTC. Translation gives CASSPLSGRGTQYF.